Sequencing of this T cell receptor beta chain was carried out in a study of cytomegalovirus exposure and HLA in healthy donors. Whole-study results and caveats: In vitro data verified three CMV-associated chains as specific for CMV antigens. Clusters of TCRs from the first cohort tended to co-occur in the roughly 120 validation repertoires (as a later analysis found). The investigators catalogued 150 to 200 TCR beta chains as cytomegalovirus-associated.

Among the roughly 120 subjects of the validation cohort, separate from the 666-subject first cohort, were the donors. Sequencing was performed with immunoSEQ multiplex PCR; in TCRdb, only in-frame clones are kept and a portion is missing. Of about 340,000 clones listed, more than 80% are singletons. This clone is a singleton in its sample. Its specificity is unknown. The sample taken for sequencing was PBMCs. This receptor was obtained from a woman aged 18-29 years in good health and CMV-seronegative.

CDR3 sequence: CASSLMESLNQPQHF. The CDR3 bases are TGTGCCAGCAGTCTAATGGAGTCCTTAAATCAGCCCCAGCATTTT. The V call is TRBV6-8, the J call TRBJ1-5; D unclear. The CDR3 contains 15 residues. V was trimmed by 5 bases and J by 4 bases, leaving 15 bases between them. The germline gives CDR1 MNHGY, CDR2 SAAAGT.